This record looks at one T cell receptor (beta chain) sequence and its context. Trimming cost V 3 bases and J 6 bases, with 12 bases left between them. Germline V gene data show CDR1 as MDHEN and CDR2 as SYDVKM. The CDR3 loop spans 14 amino acids. The method was immunoSEQ multiplex PCR; TCRdb's version includes in-frame clones alone and lacks a portion of them. The sample records about 27,000 clones, roughly 71% being singletons. Regarding time point: recipient sample about 28 days before transplant, after cytoreduction. The entry originates in a study of T cell clonotyping in hematopoietic cell transplantation.

This sequence joins TRBV28 and TRBJ2-1; D might be TRBD2 (5 bases). The sequences come from peripheral blood mononuclear cells, collected before stem cell transplant. The sequence derives from a man aged 50-59 years with myelodysplastic syndrome. Some clones in this sample may be carry-over from other donors' samples. The CDR3 reads CASSFLKGANEQFF. The CDR3 region has the DNA TGTGCCAGCAGTTTCCTCAAGGGAGCCAATGAGCAGTTCTTC.